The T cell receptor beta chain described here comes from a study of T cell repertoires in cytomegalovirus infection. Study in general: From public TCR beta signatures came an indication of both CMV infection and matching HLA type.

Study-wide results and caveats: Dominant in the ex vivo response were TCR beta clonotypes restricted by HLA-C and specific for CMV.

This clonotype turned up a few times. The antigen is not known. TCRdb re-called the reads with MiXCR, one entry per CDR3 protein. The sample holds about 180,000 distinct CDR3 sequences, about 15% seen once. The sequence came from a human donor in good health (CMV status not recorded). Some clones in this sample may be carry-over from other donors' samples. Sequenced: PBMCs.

CDR3 nucleotide sequence: TGCAGTGCTCGTAGCGGGAGCTCTAGCACAGATACGCAGTATTTT. Residues: CSARSGSSSTDTQYF. V usage is TRBV20-1 and J usage is TRBJ2-3, with 9 bases lining up with TRBD2. Unmatched junction bases numbered 6, after V lost 5 bases and J lost 0 bases. The CDR3 extends over 15 amino acids. Looked up from germline, CDR1 is DFQATT and CDR2 is SNEGSKA (reference sequence).